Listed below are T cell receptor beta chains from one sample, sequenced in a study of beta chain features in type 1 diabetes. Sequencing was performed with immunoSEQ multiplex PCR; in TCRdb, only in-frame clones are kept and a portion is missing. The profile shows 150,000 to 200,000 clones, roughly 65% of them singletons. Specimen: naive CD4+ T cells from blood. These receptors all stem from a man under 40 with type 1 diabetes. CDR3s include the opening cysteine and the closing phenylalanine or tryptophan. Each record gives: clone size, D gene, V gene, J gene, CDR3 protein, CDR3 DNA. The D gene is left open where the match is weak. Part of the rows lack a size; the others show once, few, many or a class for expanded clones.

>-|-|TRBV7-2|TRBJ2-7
CASSPRGSLSSYEQYF
TGTGCCAGCAGCCCGAGGGGGTCCTTGAGCTCCTACGAGCAGTACTTC
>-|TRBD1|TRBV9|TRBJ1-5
CASSATGYGQPQHF
TGTGCCAGCAGCGCGACAGGGTATGGACAGCCCCAGCATTTT
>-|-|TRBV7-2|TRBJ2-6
CASSPRVSGANVLTF
TGTGCCAGCAGCCCCAGGGTCTCTGGGGCCAACGTCCTGACTTTC
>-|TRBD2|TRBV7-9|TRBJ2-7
CASSPRTSGGHEQYF
TGTGCCAGCAGCCCCCGGACTAGCGGCGGCCACGAGCAGTACTTC
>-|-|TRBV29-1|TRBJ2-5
CSVGSPETQYF
TGCAGCGTTGGCAGTCCCGAGACCCAGTACTTC
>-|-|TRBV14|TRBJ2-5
CASSQGLGTQYF
TGTGCCAGCAGCCAGGGACTGGGGACCCAGTACTTC
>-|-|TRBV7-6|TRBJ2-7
CASSPTPGDSYEQYF
TGTGCCAGCAGCCCAACCCCGGGGGATTCCTACGAGCAGTACTTC
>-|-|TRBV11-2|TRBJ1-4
CASSISGFEKLFF
TGTGCCAGCAGCATATCAGGTTTCGAAAAACTGTTTTTT
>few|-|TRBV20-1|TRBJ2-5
CSARRQETQYF
TGCAGTGCTAGGAGACAAGAGACCCAGTACTTC
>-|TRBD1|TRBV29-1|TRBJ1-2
CSVEDPPGGYGYTF
TGCAGCGTTGAAGATCCCCCAGGGGGGTATGGCTACACCTTC
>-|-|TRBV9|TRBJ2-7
CASSPDGSSYEQYF
TGTGCCAGCAGCCCAGACGGTAGCTCCTACGAGCAGTACTTC
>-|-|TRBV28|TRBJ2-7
CASSLMNYEQYF
TGTGCCAGCAGTTTAATGAACTACGAGCAGTACTTC
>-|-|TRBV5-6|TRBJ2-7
CASSLQRFGEQYF
TGTGCCAGCAGCTTGCAACGCTTTGGCGAGCAGTACTTC
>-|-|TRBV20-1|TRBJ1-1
CSARVTEAFF
TGCAGTGCTAGGGTCACTGAAGCTTTCTTT
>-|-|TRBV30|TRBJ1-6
CAWSLSSSYNSPLHF
TGTGCCTGGAGTCTCTCGAGCTCCTATAATTCACCCCTCCACTTT
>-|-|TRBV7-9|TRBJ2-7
CASSYLRTYSYEQYF
TGTGCCAGCAGCTACCTCCGGACGTATTCCTACGAGCAGTACTTC
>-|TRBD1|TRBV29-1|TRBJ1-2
CSVFRDSSLYGYTF
TGCAGCGTTTTCCGGGACAGCTCACTCTATGGCTACACCTTC
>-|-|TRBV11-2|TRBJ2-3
CASSRIGGASTDTQYF
TGTGCCAGCAGCCGGATCGGGGGAGCTAGCACAGATACGCAGTATTTT
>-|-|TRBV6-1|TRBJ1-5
CASSEQGNQPQHF
TGTGCCAGCAGCGAACAGGGCAATCAGCCCCAGCATTTT
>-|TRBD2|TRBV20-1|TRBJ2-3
CRDGGTDTQYF
TGCAGGGACGGGGGGACAGATACGCAGTATTTT
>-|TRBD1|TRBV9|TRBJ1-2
CASSVGQGRYGYTF
TGTGCCAGCAGCGTCGGACAGGGCCGCTATGGCTACACCTTC
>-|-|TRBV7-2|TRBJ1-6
CASSLGQLLDSPLHF
TGTGCCAGCAGCCTCGGACAGCTCCTGGATTCACCCCTCCACTTT
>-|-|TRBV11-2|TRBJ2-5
CASSSFGETQYF
TGTGCCAGCAGCTCCTTCGGGGAGACCCAGTACTTC
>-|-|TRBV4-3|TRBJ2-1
CASSQEAVVLYNEQFF
TGCGCCAGCAGCCAAGAGGCGGTGGTTCTGTACAATGAGCAGTTCTTC
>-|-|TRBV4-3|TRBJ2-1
CASSQDGRMGYNEQFF
TGCGCCAGCAGCCAAGATGGCCGGATGGGCTACAATGAGCAGTTCTTC
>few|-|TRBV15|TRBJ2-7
CATSEDRSHEQYF
TGTGCCACCAGCGAGGACAGATCCCACGAGCAGTACTTC